The 18 T cell receptor beta chains listed next were all sequenced from one sample in a study of blood T cells in healthy people across ages (dated by TCRdb to the mid-2010s). The library was built by means of 5' RACE. Reads for this sample came from an Illumina HiSeq 2500. A second roughly 7 to 11 cycle PCR used a sample-barcoded 5' primer and a J-beta primer mix. Through fastp at Q25 and MiXCR, TCRdb rebuilt clones from the public reads, retaining in-frame beta chains. Each CDR3 protein gets just one entry, which takes the most common genes and DNA from the rows behind it. The sample has about 900,000 distinct CDR3 sequences on record, around 49% of them singletons. In total, the top ten clones hold about an eighth of the sample. The material sequenced was blood. Receptor source: a man aged 25 to 40 in good health.

The J gene is TRBJ1-2, the V gene TRBV5-1; unclear D gene. The CDR3 is made up of 14 amino acids. Germline CDR1 SGHRS, CDR2 YFSETQ. V lost 5 bases, J lost 0 bases, and 11 bases lay in between. CDR3: CASSSDGSNYGYTF. Here the CDR3 DNA reads TGCGCCAGCAGTTCCGACGGATCTAACTATGGCTACACCTTC. The full variable domain, its missing parts supplied by reference TRBV5-1 and TRBJ1-2, is KAGVTQTPRYLIKTRGQQVTLSCSPISGHRSVSWYQQTPGQGLQFLFEYFSETQRNKGNFPGRFSGRQFSNSRSEMNVSTLELGDSALYLCASSSDGSNYGYTFGSGTRLTVV.

This clonotype occurred once. The chain joins TRBV11-2 to TRBJ2-3, with 15 bases that match TRBD2. With V trimmed by 4 bases and J by 6 bases, 8 bases remained unmatched. This CDR3 comprises 17 residues. Germline CDR1 is SGHAT and CDR2 is FQNNGV. CDR3 residues: CASSSRTSGGAEDTQYF. In DNA form, the CDR3 reads TGTGCCAGCAGCTCCCGGACTAGCGGGGGGGCAGAGGATACGCAGTATTTT. The complete variable domain, with remaining parts taken from reference TRBV11-2 and TRBJ2-3, reads EAGVAQSPRYKIIEKRQSVAFWCNPISGHATLYWYQQILGQGPKLLIQFQNNGVVDDSQLPKDRFSAERLKGVDSTLKIQPAKLEDSAVYLCASSSRTSGGAEDTQYFGPGTRLTVL.

The rearrangement links TRBV20-1 to TRBJ2-1; 9 bases line up with TRBD1. Germline V gene sequence: CDR1 DFQATT, CDR2 SNEGSKA (reference sequence). The CDR3 length is 13 residues. The ends lost 5 bases at V and 6 bases at J; junction bases unmatched: 5. CDR3: CSAVDRGINEQFF. The DNA of the CDR3 is TGCAGTGCTGTCGACAGGGGGATCAATGAGCAGTTCTTC.

The genes are TRBV5-4 and TRBJ2-7; no clear D. V lost 0 bases, J lost 0 bases, and 10 bases lay in between. Germline assignment: CDR1 SGHNT and CDR2 YYREEE (reference sequence). CDR3 length equals 15 residues. The CDR3 here is CASSLDYHSSYEQYF. The CDR3 coding sequence is TGTGCCAGCAGCTTGGATTATCATAGCTCCTACGAGCAGTACTTC.

The rearrangement links TRBV3-1 to TRBJ1-6; 10 bases are a match to TRBD1. The germline gives CDR1 LGHDT, CDR2 YNNKEL (reference sequence). The junction had 3 bases not matched to a gene; V was cut back by 3 bases and J by 7 bases. The CDR3 contains 15 residues. The CDR3 here is CASSQADRGNSPLHF. The CDR3 nucleotides are TGTGCCAGCAGCCAGGCGGACAGGGGGAATTCACCCCTCCACTTT. Combining the CDR3 with reference TRBV3-1 and TRBJ1-6 gives the whole variable domain DTAVSQTPKYLVTQMGNDKSIKCEQNLGHDTMYWYKQDSKKFLKIMFSYNNKELIINETVPNRFSPKSPDKAHLNLHINSLELGDSAVYFCASSQADRGNSPLHFGNGTRLTVT.

This clonotype was recorded a few times. The chain carries TRBV7-3 and TRBJ2-1; 7 bases are shared with TRBD2. V shed 0 bases and J 5 bases; nucleotides not matched to a gene: 4. In germline, CDR1 is SGHTA, CDR2 FQGTGA. CDR3 length equals 15 residues. CDR3 protein: CASSLTSGGNNEQFF. CDR3 coding DNA: TGTGCCAGCAGCTTAACGTCGGGGGGAAACAATGAGCAGTTCTTC. The whole variable domain, filled in from reference TRBV7-3 and TRBJ2-1, reads GAGVSQTPSNKVTEKGKYVELRCDPISGHTALYWYRQSLGQGPEFLIYFQGTGAADDSGLPNDRFFAVRPEGSVSTLKIQRTERGDSAVYLCASSLTSGGNNEQFFGPGTRLTVL.

This clonotype was picked up many times. The V gene is TRBV7-2, the J gene TRBJ1-6, with D hard to call. Germline V gives CDR1 SGHTA, CDR2 FQGNSA. The V gene lost 6 bases and the J gene lost 7 bases, with 7 bases spanning the gap. This CDR3 spans 12 amino acids. CDR3 bases: TGTGCCAGCAGTACCGGAAATTCACCCCTCCACTTT. This translates into CASSTGNSPLHF.

The rearrangement links TRBV5-1 to TRBJ2-4; 12 positions match TRBD1. The J call may be mistaken, given a closer DNA end match to TRBJ2-7. Germline V gene lookup returns CDR1 SGHRS and CDR2 YFSETQ. The CDR3 consists of 18 residues. The CDR3 nucleotides read TGCGCCAGCAGCTTGGGCCAGATTCCGGGACAGGGGGCTTACGAGCAGTACTTC. Translation gives CASSLGQIPGQGAYEQYF.

This clonotype was detected a few times. This chain joins TRBV20-1 and TRBJ2-1; D is tentatively TRBD1 or TRBD2 (5 bases each). V was clipped by 5 bases and J by 0 bases, with 14 bases between them. The germline V gene encodes CDR1 DFQATT and CDR2 SNEGSKA (reference sequence). CDR3 length: 15 amino acids. DNA of the CDR3: TGCAGTGCTCGTGGGGACGTGAGCTCCTACAATGAGCAGTTCTTC. Its protein is CSARGDVSSYNEQFF.

This clonotype has just a few counts. The chain employs TRBV4-3 and TRBJ1-2; D ambiguous. The CDR3 has 15 residues. Germline loops: CDR1 LGHNA, CDR2 YSLEER. The V end lost 0 bases, the J end lost 4 bases, and 12 bases lay between the germline ends. As DNA, the CDR3 is TGCGCCAGCAGCCAAGATGGTAGGGAGGGCTATGGCTACACCTTC. Translating it yields CASSQDGREGYGYTF.

This clonotype appeared many times. The V call is TRBV27, the J call TRBJ2-3; D not certain. From germline, CDR1 is MNHEY and CDR2 SMNVEV (reference sequence). Trimming took off 6 bases at V and 4 bases at J, with 23 bases between the two ends. The CDR3 runs to 17 residues. Here the CDR3 DNA reads TGTGCCAGCAGCCCCACGACTGGGCCCCGGGCGGCAGATACGCAGTATTTT. Its translation: CASSPTTGPRAADTQYF.

The J gene is TRBJ2-3, the V gene TRBV11-2; no reliable D call. V was pared by 2 bases and J by 8 bases, with 5 bases between. The CDR3 is 11 amino acids. Germline V gene lookup returns CDR1 SGHAT and CDR2 FQNNGV. The CDR3 region has the DNA TGTGCCAGCAGCTTAATGGGTACGCAGTATTTT. Translating gives CASSLMGTQYF.

J is TRBJ2-3 and V is TRBV7-2; unclear D gene. The V gene's germline CDR1 is SGHTA and CDR2 FQGNSA. The CDR3 totals 14 residues. Trimming removed 4 bases at V and 5 bases at J, with 13 bases between. In DNA form, the CDR3 reads TGTGCCAGCAGCTCCCGACTTCTTTTAGATACGCAGTATTTT. Translation gives CASSSRLLLDTQYF.

This clonotype has only a few counts. The chain's CDR3 is CSGIVPGGGSNEQFF. The CDR3 region has the DNA TGCAGCGGTATAGTCCCAGGGGGCGGTTCAAATGAGCAGTTCTTC. This chain uses TRBV29-1 with TRBJ2-1, with 8 bases fitting TRBD1. The germline gives CDR1 SQVTM, CDR2 ANQGSEA. Trimming at V came to 7 bases and at J to 7 bases, leaving 15 bases not matched to a gene. The CDR3 is 15 residues long.

This rearrangement joins TRBV10-3 to TRBJ2-7; 9 bases are shared with TRBD1. With V trimmed by 6 bases and J by 5 bases, 11 bases remained unmatched. Germline V CDR1 and CDR2: ENHRY, SYGVKD. This CDR3 comprises 15 residues. The CDR3 region has the DNA TGTGCCATCAGCCGGAGGGGGACAGGGCTCGACGAGCAGTACTTC. This encodes CAISRRGTGLDEQYF.

The table lists this clonotype with a few counts. V gene TRBV10-3 combines with J gene TRBJ2-1; the match to TRBD2 covers 7 bases. The CDR3 is 13 residues long. J lost 5 bases, V lost 3 bases, and 1 base had no gene match. In germline, CDR1 is ENHRY, CDR2 SYGVKD. The CDR3 DNA reads TGTGCCATCAGTGATCGGGAGGACAATGAGCAGTTCTTC. Its protein is CAISDREDNEQFF.

Regarding this clonotype: Germline is not matched at one junction end, which may reflect a read error. The chain uses TRBV7-9 and TRBJ2-5, with 8 nucleotides matching TRBD1. The J call is uncertain, as TRBJ2-7 better fits the DNA end. Germline V gives CDR1 SEHNR, CDR2 FQNEAQ (reference sequence). The CDR3 is 14 residues long. In DNA form, the CDR3 reads TGTGCCTGCAGCTTTACAGGGGGATACCACGAGCAGTACTTC. It translates to CACSFTGGYHEQYF.

This sequence joins TRBV5-1 and TRBJ1-3; D is possibly TRBD1 (5 bases). The CDR3 is 16 amino acids. The V gene lost 5 bases and the J gene lost 0 bases, with 15 bases spanning the gap. CDR1 and CDR2 (germline): SGHRS, YFSETQ. CDR3 sequence (DNA): TGCGCCAGCAGAAGGCCGGGGCAGACCTCTGGAAACACCATATATTTT. It yields the protein CASRRPGQTSGNTIYF. Together with reference TRBV5-1 and TRBJ1-3, the CDR3 gives the full variable domain: KAGVTQTPRYLIKTRGQQVTLSCSPISGHRSVSWYQQTPGQGLQFLFEYFSETQRNKGNFPGRFSGRQFSNSRSEMNVSTLELGDSALYLCASRRPGQTSGNTIYFGEGSWLTVV.